These T cell receptor beta chains were read from a single sample in a study of identical twins. TCRdb re-called the 5' RACE reads through MiXCR, storing one row per CDR3 protein. The table shows 540,000 or so distinct CDR3 sequences, with 20% to 25% occurring only once. This same sample was also taken into another study, of yellow fever vaccine responses in identical twins.

Input material: CD4+ T cells sorted from blood. These receptors came from a woman between 18 and 30 years old in good health. CDR3s include the opening cysteine and the closing phenylalanine or tryptophan. Each record gives: V gene, D gene, CDR3 protein. D genes are given only for firm matches.

TRBV20-1 | TRBD1 | CSARDQGGGQPQHF
TRBV2 | TRBD1 | CASSGQGAVYGYTF
TRBV7-2 | - | CASSLMTVGYEQYF
TRBV19 | - | CASSIDPGSSYEQYF
TRBV5-1 | TRBD2 | CASSSNTGGGLAGVRNEQFF
TRBV10-3 | - | CAIRGAGTNTGELFF
TRBV7-3 | TRBD2 | CASSLGTSGKYEQYF
TRBV12-3/TRBV12-4 | - | CASRAEADTQYF
TRBV20-1 | - | CSARRVAYNEQFF
TRBV7-9 | - | CASSLQDPDQPQHF
TRBV5-1 | - | CASSPTAQLTSGNTIYF
TRBV10-2 | TRBD1 | CATTGQEFNEQFF
TRBV24-1 | - | CATSEVGNTGELFF
TRBV3-1 | - | CASSQVRGTDTQYF
TRBV24-1 | TRBD2 | CATSEPPGLAGQETQYF
TRBV10-3 | - | CAISAARYEQFF
TRBV20-1 | - | CSARDLGRALFYNEQFF
TRBV12-3/TRBV12-4 | TRBD1 | CASSFGTGRPKAFF
TRBV5-1 | TRBD2 | CASSRLAGASRGGTDTQYF
TRBV5-1 | - | CASSLVGSYNEQFF
TRBV11-3 | - | CASSYAGGTGTDTQYF
TRBV28 | TRBD2 | CASSLKLAGRREQFF
TRBV5-1 | - | CASSPDLGSYEQYF
TRBV2 | - | CASSSRVNQPQHF